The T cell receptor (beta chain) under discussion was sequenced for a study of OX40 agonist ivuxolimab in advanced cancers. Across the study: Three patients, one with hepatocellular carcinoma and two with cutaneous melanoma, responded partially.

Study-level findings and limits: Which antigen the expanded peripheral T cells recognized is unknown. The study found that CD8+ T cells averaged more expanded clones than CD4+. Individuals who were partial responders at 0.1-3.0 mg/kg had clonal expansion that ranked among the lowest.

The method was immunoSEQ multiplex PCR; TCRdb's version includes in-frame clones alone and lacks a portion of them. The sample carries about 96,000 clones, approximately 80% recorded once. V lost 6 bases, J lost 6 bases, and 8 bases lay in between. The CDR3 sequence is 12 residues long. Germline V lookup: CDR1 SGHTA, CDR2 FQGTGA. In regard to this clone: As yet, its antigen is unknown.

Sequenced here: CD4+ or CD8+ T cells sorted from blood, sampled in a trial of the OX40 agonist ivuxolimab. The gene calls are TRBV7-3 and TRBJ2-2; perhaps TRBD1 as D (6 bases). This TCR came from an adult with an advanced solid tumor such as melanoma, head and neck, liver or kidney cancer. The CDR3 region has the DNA TGTGCCAGCAGTACAGGGTCCGGGGAGCTGTTTTTT. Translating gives CASSTGSGELFF.